This TCR beta chain came from a study of beta chain features in type 1 diabetes. Notes on the study in general: Type 1 diabetes patients had moderately but significantly shorter TCRB CDR3s in all four CD4+ subsets. Type 1 diabetes patients had fewer VDJ junction insertions and more deletions.

Germline V lookup: CDR1 SGHTA, CDR2 FQGTGA. V shed 5 bases and J shed 1 base, with 7 bases lying between them. The length of the CDR3 is 13 residues. This clone is medium-sized in the sample. Its antigen is undetermined. Of the isolated RNA, all was reverse transcribed, and so the sequenced material was expressed TCRB transcripts. Sequencing used immunoSEQ multiplex PCR; TCRdb keeps in-frame clones, though not all of them. This table has tens of thousands of clones, around 45% appearing once. The receptor was derived from a man aged 25-45 years with type 1 diabetes. The chain has TRBV7-3 and TRBJ2-3; TRBD1 is a possible D gene (5 bases). Sample: Tregs from blood. The CDR3 sequence is CASSQGGTDTQYF. The CDR3, as DNA: TGTGCCAGCAGCCAAGGGGGCACAGATACGCAGTATTTT.